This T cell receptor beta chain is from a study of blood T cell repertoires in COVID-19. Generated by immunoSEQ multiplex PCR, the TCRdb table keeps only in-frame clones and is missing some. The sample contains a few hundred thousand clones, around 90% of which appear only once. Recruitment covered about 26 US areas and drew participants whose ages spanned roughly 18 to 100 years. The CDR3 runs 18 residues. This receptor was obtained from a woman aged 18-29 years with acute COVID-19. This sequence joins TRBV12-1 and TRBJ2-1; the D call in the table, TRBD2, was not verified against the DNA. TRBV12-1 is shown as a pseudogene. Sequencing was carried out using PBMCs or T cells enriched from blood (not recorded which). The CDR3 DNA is TGTGCCAGCAGCTTTGGAACTAGCGGGAGTGTGTACCACAATGAGCAGTTCTTC. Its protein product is CASSFGTSGSVYHNEQFF.